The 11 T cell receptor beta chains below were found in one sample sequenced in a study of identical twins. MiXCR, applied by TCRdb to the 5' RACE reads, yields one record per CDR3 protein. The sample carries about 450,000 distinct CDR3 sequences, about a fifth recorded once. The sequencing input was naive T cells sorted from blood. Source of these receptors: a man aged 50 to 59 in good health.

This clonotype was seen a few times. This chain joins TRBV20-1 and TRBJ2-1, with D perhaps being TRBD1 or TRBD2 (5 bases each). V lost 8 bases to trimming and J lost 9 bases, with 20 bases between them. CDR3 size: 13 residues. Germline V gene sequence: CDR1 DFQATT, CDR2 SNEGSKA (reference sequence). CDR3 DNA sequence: TGCAGTACGAAGAGGGGCCTAGGAGGTGAGCAGTTCTTC. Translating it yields CSTKRGLGGEQFF.

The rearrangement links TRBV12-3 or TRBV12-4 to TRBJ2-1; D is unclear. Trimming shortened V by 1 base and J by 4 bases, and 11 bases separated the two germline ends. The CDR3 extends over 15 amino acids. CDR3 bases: TGTGCCAGCAGTTTAGGGCCGAACGTTTACAATGAGCAGTTCTTC. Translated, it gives CASSLGPNVYNEQFF.

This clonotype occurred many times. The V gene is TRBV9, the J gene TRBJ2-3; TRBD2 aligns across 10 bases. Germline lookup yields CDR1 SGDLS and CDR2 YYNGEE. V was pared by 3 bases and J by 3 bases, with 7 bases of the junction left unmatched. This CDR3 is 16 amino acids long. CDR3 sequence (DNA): TGTGCCAGCAGCGCCCACCCAGCGGGGGGGACAGATACGCAGTATTTT. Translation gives CASSAHPAGGTDTQYF.

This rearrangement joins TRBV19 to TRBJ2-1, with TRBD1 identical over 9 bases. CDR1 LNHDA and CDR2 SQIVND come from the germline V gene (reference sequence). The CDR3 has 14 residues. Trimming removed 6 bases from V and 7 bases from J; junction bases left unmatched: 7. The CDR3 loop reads CASRGGTGRNEQFF. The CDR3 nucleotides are TGTGCCAGTAGAGGGGGGACAGGGCGAAATGAGCAGTTCTTC.

CDR3 sequence reads: CASSLGDRDQPQHF. The CDR3 DNA is TGTGCCAGCAGTTTAGGGGACAGAGATCAGCCCCAGCATTTT. This sequence joins TRBV12-3 or TRBV12-4 and TRBJ1-5; 7 bases map to TRBD1. V was clipped by 1 base and J by 5 bases; unmatched bases: 2. The CDR3 extends over 14 amino acids.

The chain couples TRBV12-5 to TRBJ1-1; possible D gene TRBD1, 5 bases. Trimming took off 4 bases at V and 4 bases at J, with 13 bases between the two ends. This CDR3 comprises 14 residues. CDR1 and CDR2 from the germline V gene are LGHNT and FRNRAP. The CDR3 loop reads CASGSTRGVTEAFF. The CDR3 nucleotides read TGTGCTAGTGGTTCGACCCGAGGGGTCACTGAAGCTTTCTTT.

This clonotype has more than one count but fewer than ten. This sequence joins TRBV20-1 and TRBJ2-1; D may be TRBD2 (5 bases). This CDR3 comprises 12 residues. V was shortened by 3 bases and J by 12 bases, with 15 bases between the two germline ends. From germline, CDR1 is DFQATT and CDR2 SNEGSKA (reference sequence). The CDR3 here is CSARGPGYGQFF. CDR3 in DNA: TGCAGTGCTAGGGGCCCGGGGTATGGGCAGTTCTTC.

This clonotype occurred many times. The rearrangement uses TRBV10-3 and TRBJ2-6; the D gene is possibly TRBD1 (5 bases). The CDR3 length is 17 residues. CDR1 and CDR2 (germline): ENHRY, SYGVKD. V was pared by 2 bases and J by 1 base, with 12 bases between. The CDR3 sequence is CAISEDSPGSGANVLTF. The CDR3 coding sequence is TGTGCCATCAGTGAGGACAGCCCAGGGTCTGGGGCCAACGTCCTGACTTTC.

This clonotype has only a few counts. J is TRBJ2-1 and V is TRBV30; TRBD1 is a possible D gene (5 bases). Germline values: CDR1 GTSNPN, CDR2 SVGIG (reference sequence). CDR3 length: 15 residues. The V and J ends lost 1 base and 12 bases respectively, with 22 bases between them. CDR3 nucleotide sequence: TGTGCCTGGAGTGAGGGGCCTATGCCCCCTGGGGTGCAGTTCTTC. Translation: CAWSEGPMPPGVQFF.

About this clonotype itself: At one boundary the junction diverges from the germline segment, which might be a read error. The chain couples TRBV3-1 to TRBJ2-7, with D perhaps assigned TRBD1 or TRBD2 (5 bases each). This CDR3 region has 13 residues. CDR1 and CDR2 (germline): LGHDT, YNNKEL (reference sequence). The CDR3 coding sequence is TGTGCCAGCAGGCCAACAGGAGGTTACGTGCAGTACTTC. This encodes CASRPTGGYVQYF.

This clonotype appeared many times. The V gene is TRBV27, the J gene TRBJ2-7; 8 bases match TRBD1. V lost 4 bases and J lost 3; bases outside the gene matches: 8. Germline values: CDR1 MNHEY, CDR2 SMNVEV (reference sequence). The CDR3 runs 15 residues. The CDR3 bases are TGTGCCAGCAGTTACGGGACAGGCCCTTTCTACGAGCAGTACTTC. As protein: CASSYGTGPFYEQYF.